The 17 T cell receptor beta chains reported below all come from one sample, sequenced in a study of blood T cell repertoires in COVID-19. TCRdb's table, derived via immunoSEQ multiplex PCR, lists solely in-frame clones and lacks some. This repertoire shows around 100,000 clones, roughly 87% found once; its top ten account for roughly 7.3%. Source material: peripheral blood. The origin of the receptors is a man aged 25 to 40 in a cohort sampled during active COVID-19.

The V gene is TRBV15, the J gene TRBJ2-3; tentative D call: TRBD1 (5 bases). CDR1 is LNHNV and CDR2 is YYDKDF in the germline V gene (reference sequence). There are 13 residues in the CDR3. V was trimmed by 2 bases and J by 4 bases, leaving 7 bases between them. The CDR3 loop is CATSRWGSDTQYF. The CDR3 nucleotides are TGTGCCACCAGCAGATGGGGCTCAGATACGCAGTATTTT.

A single count supports this clone. This chain links TRBV29-1 with TRBJ1-1, with 8 bases that match TRBD1. The CDR3 has 14 residues. In germline, CDR1 is SQVTM, CDR2 ANQGSEA. After removal of 4 bases from V and 3 bases from J, the junction contained 7 bases not matched to a gene. The CDR3 region has the DNA TGCAGCGTTGTCCGACAGGGGTTCCACACTGAAGCTTTCTTT. Its translation: CSVVRQGFHTEAFF. Together with reference TRBV29-1 and TRBJ1-1, the CDR3 gives the full variable domain: SAVISQKPSRDICQRGTSLTIQCQVDSQVTMMFWYRQQPGQSLTLIATANQGSEATYESGFVIDKFPISRPNLTFSTLTVSNMSPEDSSIYLCSVVRQGFHTEAFFGQGTRLTVV.

The V gene is TRBV4-3, the J gene TRBJ2-3; TRBD2 matches 15 bases. V gave up 0 bases and J gave up 8 bases; unmatched junction bases: 6. The CDR3 has 17 residues. Germline V gene data show CDR1 as LGHNA and CDR2 as YSLEER. This CDR3 reads CASSQEGLAGGGSTQYF. In nucleotides, the CDR3 is TGCGCCAGCAGCCAAGAGGGACTAGCGGGGGGCGGGAGTACGCAGTATTTT.

The chain employs TRBV6-4 and TRBJ1-2, with 11 nucleotides matching TRBD1. This CDR3 region has 15 residues. Trimming removed 5 bases from V and 4 bases from J; junction bases left unmatched: 6. Germline values: CDR1 MRHNA, CDR2 SNTAGT. As DNA, the CDR3 is TGTGCCAGCAGTCCCACAGGGACAGGGGGCTATGGCTACACCTTC. The encoded protein is CASSPTGTGGYGYTF.

The chain recombines TRBV7-2 with TRBJ2-5; TRBD1 agrees at 8 bases. Losses at the gene ends were 4 bases for V and 4 bases for J; bases not matched to a gene: 5. Looked up from germline, CDR1 is SGHTA and CDR2 is FQGNSA. The CDR3 sequence is 14 residues long. CDR3 in DNA: TGTGCCAGCAGCTGGGACAGGTATAGAGAGACCCAGTACTTC. Translated, it gives CASSWDRYRETQYF.

CDR3 sequence (DNA): TGTGCCAGCAGCCAAGATTCGGGGGGCGGAAGCACAGATACGCAGTATTTT. Its translation: CASSQDSGGGSTDTQYF. V gene TRBV3-1 (or the pseudogene TRBV3-2) combines with J gene TRBJ2-3; the D gene is possibly TRBD2 (7 bases). The CDR3 is made up of 17 amino acids. CDR1 and CDR2 (germline): LGHDT, YNNKEL (reference sequence). The V and J ends lost 0 bases and 0 bases respectively, with 13 bases between them.

V gene TRBV9 combines with J gene TRBJ2-7; TRBD1 might be the D (6 bases). The V gene lost 0 bases and the J gene lost 0 bases, with 10 bases spanning the gap. From germline, CDR1 is SGDLS and CDR2 YYNGEE. This CDR3 is 15 amino acids long. The CDR3 protein is CASSVEKGGSYEQYF. The CDR3 DNA reads as TGTGCCAGCAGCGTAGAAAAAGGGGGCTCCTACGAGCAGTACTTC.

Regarding this clone: The sample holds other DNA sequences that translate to the same CDR3. As DNA, the CDR3 is TGTGCCAGCTCACCACCGGGGGGGTCCTACGAGCAGTACTTC. Protein product: CASSPPGGSYEQYF. The rearrangement uses TRBV18 and TRBJ2-7; 7 bases map to TRBD2. This CDR3 contains 14 residues. The junction had 0 bases not matched to a gene; V was cut back by 0 bases and J by 1 base. The germline V gene has CDR1 KGHSH and CDR2 LQKENI.

V usage is TRBV5-1 and J usage is TRBJ2-1, with D tentatively TRBD2 (5 bases). Germline CDR1 is SGHRS and CDR2 is YFSETQ. V lost 7 bases and J 6 bases, leaving 11 bases between the germline ends. The CDR3 runs to 12 residues. This CDR3 reads CASRTSSNEQFF. CDR3 sequence (DNA): TGCGCCAGCCGAACTAGTTCCAATGAGCAGTTCTTC. Full variable domain (outside the CDR3, taken from reference TRBV5-1 and TRBJ2-1): KAGVTQTPRYLIKTRGQQVTLSCSPISGHRSVSWYQQTPGQGLQFLFEYFSETQRNKGNFPGRFSGRQFSNSRSEMNVSTLELGDSALYLCASRTSSNEQFFGPGTRLTVL.

The V call is TRBV9, the J call TRBJ1-1; D ambiguous. Germline-derived CDR1 and CDR2 are SGDLS and YYNGEE. Trimming took 0 bases from V and 0 from J, leaving 9 bases between them. CDR3 length equals 15 residues. The CDR3 sequence: CASSVGGLLNTEAFF. CDR3 sequence (DNA): TGTGCCAGCAGCGTAGGAGGCCTTCTGAACACTGAAGCTTTCTTT.

The chain has TRBV24-1 and TRBJ2-7, with a weak D call TRBD1 (5 bases). Germline V gene lookup returns CDR1 KGHDR and CDR2 SFDVKD. The CDR3 sequence is 12 residues long. V gave up 9 bases and J gave up 2 bases, with 10 bases separating them. The DNA for the CDR3 is TGTGCCACCCCCTACAGGCCCTACGAGCAGTACTTC. Encoded protein: CATPYRPYEQYF.

This clone was detected only once. The CDR3, as DNA: TGTGCCAGCACGATAAGCGCCGGGACATCCATGAACACTGAAGCTTTCTTT. Its protein product is CASTISAGTSMNTEAFF. The J gene is TRBJ1-1, the V gene TRBV7-2; D may be TRBD1 (6 bases). The germline CDR1 and CDR2 sequences are SGHTA and FQGNSA. V lost 7 bases, J lost 0 bases, and 21 bases lay in between. This CDR3 has 17 residues.

This chain links TRBV6-5 with TRBJ2-1; 8 nucleotides align to TRBD2. J gave up 9 bases and V 6 bases, and 7 bases lay outside the gene matches. Per germline, CDR1 MNHEY and CDR2 SVGAGI. The CDR3 consists of 13 residues. The CDR3, as DNA: TGTGCCAGCAGGCCGGGACTAGATATTGAGCAGTTCTTC. Protein: CASRPGLDIEQFF.

The genes are TRBV10-3 and TRBJ2-4; D perhaps matches TRBD2 (5 bases). Trimming shortened V by 3 bases and J by 7 bases, and 16 bases separated the two germline ends. CDR1 ENHRY and CDR2 SYGVKD come from the germline V gene. CDR3 size: 15 residues. Here the CDR3 DNA reads TGTGCCATCAGTGATGAGGGTTTGGGGAACAACATTCAGTACTTC. Its protein is CAISDEGLGNNIQYF.

This sequence joins TRBV30 and TRBJ1-1; TRBD1 might be the D (6 bases). This CDR3 region has 11 residues. Germline V gives CDR1 GTSNPN, CDR2 SVGIG (reference sequence). The V end lost 2 bases, the J end lost 7 bases, and 8 bases lay between the germline ends. CDR3 residues: CAWSRQVEAFF. CDR3 nucleotide sequence: TGTGCCTGGAGTCGACAGGTTGAAGCTTTCTTT.

The genes are TRBV7-2 and TRBJ1-1, with D possibly TRBD1 on 6 matching bases. V was pared by 1 base and J by 4 bases, with 19 bases between. The CDR3 has 17 residues. From germline, CDR1 is SGHTA and CDR2 FQGNSA. The DNA for the CDR3 is TGTGCCAGCAGCTTAGGCCGGGGGGTCTTCAGGGGCACTGAAGCTTTCTTT. Its protein product is CASSLGRGVFRGTEAFF.

Notes on this clone: Other DNA sequences in this sample translate to the same CDR3. The chain combines TRBV7-9 with TRBJ2-3; D might be TRBD2 (6 bases). The CDR3 totals 15 residues. Trimming removed 5 bases from V and 0 bases from J, with 12 bases in between. Germline-derived CDR1 and CDR2 are SEHNR and FQNEAQ (reference sequence). The CDR3 coding sequence is TGTGCCAGCAGCCCCCCGGGACTTAGCACAGATACGCAGTATTTT. The encoded protein is CASSPPGLSTDTQYF.